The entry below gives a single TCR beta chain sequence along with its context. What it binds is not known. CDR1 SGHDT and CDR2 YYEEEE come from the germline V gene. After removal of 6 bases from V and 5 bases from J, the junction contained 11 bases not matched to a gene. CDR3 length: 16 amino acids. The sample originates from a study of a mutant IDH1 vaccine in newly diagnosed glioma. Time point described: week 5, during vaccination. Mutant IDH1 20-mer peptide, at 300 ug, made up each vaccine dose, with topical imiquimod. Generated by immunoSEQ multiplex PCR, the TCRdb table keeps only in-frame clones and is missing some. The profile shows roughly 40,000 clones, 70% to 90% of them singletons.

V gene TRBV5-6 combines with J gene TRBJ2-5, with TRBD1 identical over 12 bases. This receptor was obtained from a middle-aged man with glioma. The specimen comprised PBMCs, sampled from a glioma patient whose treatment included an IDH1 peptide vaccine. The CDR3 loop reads CASKPYRDRGRETQYF. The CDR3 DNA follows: TGTGCCAGCAAACCGTACCGGGACAGGGGGCGGGAGACCCAGTACTTC.